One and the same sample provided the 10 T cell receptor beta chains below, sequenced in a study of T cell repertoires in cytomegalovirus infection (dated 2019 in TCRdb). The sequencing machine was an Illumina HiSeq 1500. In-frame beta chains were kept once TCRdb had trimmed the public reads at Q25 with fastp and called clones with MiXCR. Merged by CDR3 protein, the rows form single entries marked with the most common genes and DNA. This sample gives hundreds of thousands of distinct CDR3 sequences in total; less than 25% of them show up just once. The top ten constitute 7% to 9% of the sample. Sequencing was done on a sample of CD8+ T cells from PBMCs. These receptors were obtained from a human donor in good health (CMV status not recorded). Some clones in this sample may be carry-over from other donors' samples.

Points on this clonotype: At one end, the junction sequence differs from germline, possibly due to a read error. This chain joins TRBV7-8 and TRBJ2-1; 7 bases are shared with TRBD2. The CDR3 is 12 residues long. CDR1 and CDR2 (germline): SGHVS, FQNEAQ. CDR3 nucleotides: TGTGCCAGCAGCTTGGGGGGGAATGGGCAGTTCTTC. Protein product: CASSLGGNGQFF.

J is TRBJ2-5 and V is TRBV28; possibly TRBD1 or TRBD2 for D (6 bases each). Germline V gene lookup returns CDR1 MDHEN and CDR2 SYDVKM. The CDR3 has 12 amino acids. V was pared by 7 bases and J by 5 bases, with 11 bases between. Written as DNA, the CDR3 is TGTGCCAGCACTCGGGGGCCGGAGACCCAGTACTTC. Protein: CASTRGPETQYF.

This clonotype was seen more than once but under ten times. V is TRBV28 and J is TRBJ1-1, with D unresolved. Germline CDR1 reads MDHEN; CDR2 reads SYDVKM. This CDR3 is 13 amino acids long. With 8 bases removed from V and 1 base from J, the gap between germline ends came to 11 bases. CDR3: CASQEGTNTEAFF. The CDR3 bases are TGTGCCAGCCAAGAAGGTACGAACACTGAAGCTTTCTTT.

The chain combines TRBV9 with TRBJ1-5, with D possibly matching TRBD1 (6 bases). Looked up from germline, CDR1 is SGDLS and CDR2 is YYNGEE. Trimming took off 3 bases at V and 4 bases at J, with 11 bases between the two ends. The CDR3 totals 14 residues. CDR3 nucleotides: TGTGCCAGCAGCGCGGACAGAAGGAATCAGCCCCAGCATTTT. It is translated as CASSADRRNQPQHF.

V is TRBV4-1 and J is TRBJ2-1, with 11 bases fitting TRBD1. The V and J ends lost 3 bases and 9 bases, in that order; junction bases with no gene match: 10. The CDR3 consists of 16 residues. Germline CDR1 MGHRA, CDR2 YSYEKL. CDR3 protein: CASSQLPGTGGFEQFF. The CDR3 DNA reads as TGCGCCAGCAGCCAGCTCCCCGGGACAGGGGGTTTTGAGCAGTTCTTC.

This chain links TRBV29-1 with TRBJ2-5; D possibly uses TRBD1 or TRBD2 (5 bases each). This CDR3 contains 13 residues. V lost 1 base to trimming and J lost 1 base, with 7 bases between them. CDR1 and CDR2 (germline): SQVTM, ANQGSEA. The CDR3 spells CSVEVGTQETQYF. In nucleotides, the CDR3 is TGCAGCGTTGAAGTTGGGACCCAAGAGACCCAGTACTTC.

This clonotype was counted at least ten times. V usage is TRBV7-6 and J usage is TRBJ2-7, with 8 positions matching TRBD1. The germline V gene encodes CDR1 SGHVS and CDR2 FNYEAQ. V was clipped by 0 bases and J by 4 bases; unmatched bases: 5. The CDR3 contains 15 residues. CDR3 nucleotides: TGTGCCAGCAGCTTAGCCGCAGGGGGCGGATACGAGCAGTACGTC. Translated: CASSLAAGGGYEQYV.

CDR3 bases: TGTGCCGGCTGGGGGGGAACTGAAGCTTTCTTT. Its protein is CAGWGGTEAFF. The chain joins TRBV2 to TRBJ1-1; a possible D gene is TRBD1 (5 bases). Germline V lookup: CDR1 SNHLY, CDR2 FYNNEI. CDR3 length: 11 amino acids. Trimming shortened V by 11 bases and J by 5 bases, and 12 bases separated the two germline ends.

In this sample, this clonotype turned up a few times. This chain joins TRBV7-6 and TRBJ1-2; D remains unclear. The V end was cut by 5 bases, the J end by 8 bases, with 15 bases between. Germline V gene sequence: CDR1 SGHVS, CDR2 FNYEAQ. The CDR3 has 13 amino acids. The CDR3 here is CASSPDPIRGYTF. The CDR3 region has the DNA TGTGCCAGCAGCCCCGACCCGATTAGGGGCTACACCTTC.

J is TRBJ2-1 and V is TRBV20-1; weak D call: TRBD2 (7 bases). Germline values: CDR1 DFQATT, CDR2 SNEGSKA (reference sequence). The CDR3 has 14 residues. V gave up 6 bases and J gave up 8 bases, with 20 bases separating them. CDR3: CSAGGGGAFDEQFF. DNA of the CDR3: TGCAGTGCCGGCGGAGGGGGGGCCTTCGATGAGCAGTTCTTC.